This TCR beta chain was retrieved from a study of blood T cell repertoires in COVID-19. The CDR3 has 17 residues. Germline loops: CDR1 SGHNT, CDR2 YYREEE (reference sequence). Trimming took 3 bases from V and 0 from J; bases not matched to a gene: 9. Measured with immunoSEQ multiplex PCR; TCRdb has only the in-frame clones, and not every one. The sample shows about 190,000 clones, 82% of them seen only once. What was sequenced was peripheral blood. The chain links TRBV5-4 to TRBJ2-1; TRBD2 aligns across 7 bases. The source of this sequence is a woman aged 80 or over with active or convalescent COVID-19. The CDR3 loop is CASSSPSGISSYNEQFF. The CDR3, as DNA: TGTGCCAGCAGCTCCCCTAGCGGCATAAGCTCCTACAATGAGCAGTTCTTC. The full variable domain, its missing parts supplied by reference TRBV5-4 and TRBJ2-1, is ETGVTQSPTHLIKTRGQQVTLRCSSQSGHNTVSWYQQALGQGPQFIFQYYREEENGRGNFPPRFSGLQFPNYSSELNVNALELDDSALYLCASSSPSGISSYNEQFFGPGTRLTVL.